This TCR beta chain came from a study of a mutant IDH1 vaccine in newly diagnosed glioma (dated by TCRdb to about 2021). Study-wide context: Across visits V03 through V10, patients got a total of eight vaccinations, given in weeks 1, 3, 5, 7, 11, 15, 19 and 23. Longitudinal TCRB deep sequencing was performed for some 25 treated patients wherever samples were available for exploratory analyses. Of the approximately 35 treated patients, about 62% were male and around 40% were female, and a mean age of roughly 40 years was recorded. Six visits were used for peripheral blood collection: V03 (baseline), V05, V07, V10, V12 and V13. In the chemotherapy-containing groups, vaccination started alongside temozolomide cycles, whereas in patients who had radiotherapy alone it started 4-6 weeks after radiotherapy. Prior to enrollment, patients had been given standard therapy consisting of radiotherapy alone, temozolomide alone, or radiochemotherapy with temozolomide, with the combination given to most patients. The investigation overall reported the following: Availability determined which PBMC samples were chosen for TCRB deep sequencing. It was noted by the authors that analyses of patient blood samples could not be reproduced owing to sample limitations. Immune responses induced by the vaccine were seen in over 80% of patients across multiple MHC alleles. Pseudoprogression seemed to be unrelated to changes in the top peripheral T cell clonotypes found by TCRB sequencing.

Including cysteine and phenylalanine, the CDR3 has 16 amino acids. CDR3 DNA only is kept here, 48 bases in frame from base 1. The germline V end is reduced by 5 bases and the J end by 6 bases; junction bases left unmatched: 9. CDR1 and CDR2 (LNHDA, SQIVND) derive from the germline V gene (reference sequence). The time point label, as the study defines it: week 5, during vaccination. A 20-mer mutant IDH1 peptide at 300 micrograms in Montanide made up each vaccine dose, which was injected subcutaneously together with topical imiquimod. The donors had newly diagnosed IDH1-mutant astrocytomas of WHO grade 3 or 4 that showed loss of nuclear ATRX. The samples were drawn from NOA16, a multicentre, single-arm, open-label phase I trial in Germany that tested a mutant IDH1 peptide vaccine in humans for the first time. The DNeasy Blood and Tissue Kit was used to extract genomic DNA from EDTA blood for TCRB sequencing.

The method behind the library was the immunoSEQ multiplex PCR assay. Rearranged TCR beta chain sequences were amplified with the hsTCRB Kit following the manufacturer's protocol. Sequencing of TCRB libraries was carried out on an Illumina MiSeq. Under the source paper's analysis protocol: The proprietary platform of the kit vendor was used for demultiplexing, trimming and gene mapping. TCRdb provides this immuneACCESS table in a form limited to in-frame rearrangements. Some clones are lacking; in checked studies, under half of them reflect an unresolved V gene, and why the rest are absent is not known. The DNA gave D and trimming, while V, J and clone size come from that table. The table for this sample lists 52,000 or so clones; 65% to 90% of them were counted only once. 3.1% of the sample is in the top ten clones. As to this clone: No antigen is known for it. The record has no base qualities; no much larger clone is one base away.

This sequence originates from a woman aged 18-29 years with glioma. Some clones in this sample may be carry-over from other donors' samples. This specimen was PBMCs, taken from a glioma patient whose treatment included an IDH1 peptide vaccine. Rearrangement joined TRBV19 to TRBJ1-6; 8 nucleotides in the junction match TRBD1. The nucleotide sequence reads TGTGCCAGTAGTTTGACAGGGGTGGGGTTTAATTCACCCCTCCACTTT. This codes for CASSLTGVGFNSPLHF.